These 5 T cell receptor beta chains were all obtained from the same sample, sequenced in a study of OX40 agonist ivuxolimab in advanced cancers. Produced via immunoSEQ multiplex PCR; TCRdb's table is partial and in-frame only. The sample consists of tens of thousands of clones, more than 60% of them appearing once. The sample consisted of CD4+ or CD8+ T cells sorted from blood, taken in a trial of the OX40 agonist ivuxolimab. The receptor set was obtained from an adult with an advanced solid tumor such as melanoma, head and neck, liver or kidney cancer.

The chain joins TRBV25-1 to TRBJ2-2; 7 bases align to TRBD1. The CDR3 consists of 15 residues. V lost 3 bases, J lost 5 bases, and 6 bases stayed unmatched. Germline V CDR1 and CDR2: MGHDK, SYGVNS. CDR3 region: CASSDPTGWTGELFF. CDR3 sequence (DNA): TGTGCCAGCAGTGACCCGACAGGGTGGACCGGGGAGCTGTTTTTT.

V and J are TRBV7-6 and TRBJ2-6, with D perhaps TRBD1 (5 bases). CDR1 is SGHVS and CDR2 is FNYEAQ in the germline V gene. V was shortened by 2 bases and J by 0 bases, with 17 bases between the two germline ends. This CDR3 has 19 residues. The CDR3 loop reads CASSLSWPGNPSGANVLTF. DNA for the CDR3: TGTGCCAGCAGCTTAAGTTGGCCAGGGAACCCCTCTGGGGCCAACGTCCTGACTTTC.

The chain carries TRBV6-4 and TRBJ2-7, with 8 bases identical to TRBD1. This CDR3 spans 14 amino acids. Per the germline V gene, CDR1 is MRHNA and CDR2 is SNTAGT. V shed 6 bases, J shed 4 bases, and the junction held 8 bases outside the gene matches. The CDR3 nucleotides are TGTGCCAGCAGGGGTCCTCAGGGGGCTTACGAGCAGTACTTC. This codes for CASRGPQGAYEQYF.

V and J are TRBV9 and TRBJ2-3; no clear D gene. Germline values: CDR1 SGDLS, CDR2 YYNGEE. CDR3 length: 13 amino acids. Trimming removed 0 bases at V and 8 bases at J, with 10 bases between. The DNA for the CDR3 is TGTGCCAGCAGCGTAGAGGTGGAAGGTACGCAGTATTTT. This translates into CASSVEVEGTQYF.

This chain links TRBV6-6 with TRBJ1-3; the D is unclear. The CDR3 sequence is 15 residues long. V gave up 5 bases and J gave up 3 bases, with 14 bases separating them. Germline V gene data show CDR1 as MNHNY and CDR2 as SVGAGI (reference sequence). The CDR3 nucleotides are TGTGCCAGCAGTCAAAAGGAGGGCGTTGGAAACACCATATATTTT. Translation gives CASSQKEGVGNTIYF.